Following are 18 T cell receptor beta chains from one sample sequenced in a study of cytomegalovirus exposure and HLA in healthy donors. The PCR was carried out with 60 Vbeta primers and 13 Jbeta primers. The method was immunoSEQ multiplex PCR; TCRdb's version includes in-frame clones alone and lacks a portion of them. The sample contains approximately 93,000 clones, 60% to 80% of which appear only once. The source material was PBMCs. The receptors were sampled from a woman between 35 and 50 years old in good health and CMV-seronegative.

CDR3 coding DNA: TGTGCCAGCTCACCACCTCTTCGACGACAGGGGAGCTTCGCTTTCTTT. Translated, it gives CASSPPLRRQGSFAFF. V is TRBV18 and J is TRBJ1-1; 8 nucleotides match TRBD1. The V gene's germline CDR1 is KGHSH and CDR2 LQKENI. The CDR3 is 16 amino acids. With 0 bases clipped from V and 11 bases from J, the junction kept 14 bases outside the gene matches.

The chain couples TRBV6-1 to TRBJ1-2; D is perhaps TRBD1 (5 bases). The V end was cut by 2 bases, the J end by 0 bases, with 10 bases between. CDR1 and CDR2 (germline): MNHNS, SASEGT. This CDR3 spans 15 amino acids. CDR3 sequence (DNA): TGTGCCAGCAGTGAATTTACAGGATCTAACTATGGCTACACCTTC. It translates to CASSEFTGSNYGYTF.

The chain uses TRBV2 and TRBJ2-1; D is uncertain. This CDR3 is built from 14 residues. The germline V and J ends were trimmed by 6 bases and 0 bases, with 9 bases remaining between them. Germline V gene lookup returns CDR1 SNHLY and CDR2 FYNNEI. The CDR3 protein is CASSGLSSYNEQFF. CDR3 nucleotides: TGTGCCAGCAGCGGGTTAAGCTCCTACAATGAGCAGTTCTTC.

The chain carries TRBV18 and TRBJ2-1; D is ambiguous. The germline gives CDR1 KGHSH, CDR2 LQKENI. Trimming left V 3 bases short and J 0 bases short, with 6 bases between. The CDR3 runs to 14 residues. The CDR3 coding sequence is TGTGCCAGCTCACCGTCACACTCCTACAATGAGCAGTTCTTC. This translates into CASSPSHSYNEQFF. The variable domain in full, completed from reference TRBV18 and TRBJ2-1, reads NAGVMQNPRHLVRRRGQEARLRCSPMKGHSHVYWYRQLPEEGLKFMVYLQKENIIDESGMPKERFSAEFPKEGPSILRIQQVVRGDSAAYFCASSPSHSYNEQFFGPGTRLTVL.

The rearrangement joins TRBV28 to TRBJ1-2; 10 nucleotides agree with TRBD1. Trimming cost V 6 bases and J 8 bases; bases outside gene matches: 6. This CDR3 has 13 residues. Germline V CDR1 and CDR2: MDHEN, SYDVKM. Here the CDR3 DNA reads TGTGCCAGCAGCCGACAGGGGGCGGGGGGCTACACCTTC. Translation gives CASSRQGAGGYTF.

The V call is TRBV7-9, the J call TRBJ2-2; the D gene is possibly TRBD2 (5 bases). Germline V CDR1 and CDR2: SEHNR, FQNEAQ (reference sequence). This CDR3 is 18 amino acids long. V was clipped by 5 bases and J by 3 bases, with 22 bases between them. CDR3 bases: TGTGCCAGCAGCCCACCGAATCTAGCCTATCGCGACACCGGGGAGCTGTTTTTT. Protein: CASSPPNLAYRDTGELFF.

V usage is TRBV6-5 and J usage is TRBJ1-1, with 9 bases identical to TRBD1. The CDR3 consists of 15 residues. Trimming cost V 0 bases and J 4 bases; bases outside gene matches: 3. Germline V gene sequence: CDR1 MNHEY, CDR2 SVGAGI. CDR3 coding DNA: TGTGCCAGCAGTTACTCGTGGACAGGGGTCACTGAAGCTTTCTTT. Protein product: CASSYSWTGVTEAFF.

The chain recombines TRBV11-2 with TRBJ1-4; 8 positions agree with TRBD1. This CDR3 spans 14 amino acids. V shed 3 bases, J shed 12 bases, and the junction held 9 bases outside the gene matches. Germline V gene data show CDR1 as SGHAT and CDR2 as FQNNGV. The CDR3 protein is CASSLGIGTGQLFF. In DNA, the CDR3 is TGTGCCAGCAGCTTGGGCATAGGGACAGGCCAACTGTTTTTT.

As for this clone: At one boundary the junction diverges from the germline segment, which might be a read error. V usage is TRBV13 and J usage is TRBJ2-3; 11 bases agree with TRBD2. Germline V gene lookup returns CDR1 PRHDT and CDR2 FYEKMQ (reference sequence). The CDR3 sequence is 15 residues long. The CDR3: CASTLAGGVTDTQYF. CDR3 nucleotides: TGTGCCAGCACCTTAGCGGGGGGGGTCACAGATACGCAGTATTTT.

The chain links TRBV10-3 to TRBJ1-5, with 9 bases matching TRBD1. The CDR3 has 18 residues. From germline, CDR1 is ENHRY and CDR2 SYGVKD. With 0 bases clipped from V and 1 base from J, the junction kept 7 bases outside the gene matches. The CDR3 coding sequence is TGTGCCATCAGTGAGTCGGGACAGGGAAGAGGGAGCAATCAGCCCCAGCATTTT. Its translation is CAISESGQGRGSNQPQHF.

The V and J genes are TRBV6-5 and TRBJ1-6; 8 bases map to TRBD1. Germline trimming cut 2 bases from V and 10 bases from J; bases unmatched to any gene: 10. CDR1 and CDR2 from the germline V gene are MNHEY and SVGAGI. This CDR3 spans 16 amino acids. This CDR3 reads CASSYAGGQGYSPLHF. Written as DNA, the CDR3 is TGTGCCAGCAGTTACGCCGGCGGACAGGGATACTCACCCCTCCACTTT.

This chain links TRBV6-6 with TRBJ2-3; 8 nucleotides match TRBD2. CDR3 length: 14 residues. The J segment lost 8 bases and the V segment lost 2 bases, leaving 6 bases of the junction unmatched. Germline-derived CDR1 and CDR2 are MNHNY and SVGAGI (reference sequence). CDR3 nucleotides: TGTGCCAGCAGTTACAACGGGGGGGCTGGTACGCAGTATTTT. It is translated as CASSYNGGAGTQYF.

The V gene is TRBV4-2, the J gene TRBJ1-2, with no clear D. Germline V CDR1 and CDR2: LGHNA, YNFKEQ. V gave up 0 bases and J gave up 5 bases, with 16 bases separating them. The CDR3 is 16 residues long. The CDR3 DNA sequence: TGTGCCAGCAGCCAAGATCTACGGGGTTCGGAGTATGGCTACACCTTC. Encoded protein: CASSQDLRGSEYGYTF.

V gene TRBV19 combines with J gene TRBJ1-5, with D tentatively TRBD1 (5 bases). Per the germline V gene, CDR1 is LNHDA and CDR2 is SQIVND (reference sequence). Trimming left V 7 bases short and J 0 bases short, with 13 bases between. This CDR3 comprises 15 residues. Here the CDR3 reads CASNIQEYSNQPQHF. CDR3 nucleotides: TGTGCCAGTAACATACAGGAGTATAGCAATCAGCCCCAGCATTTT.

CDR3 nucleotide sequence: TGTGCCAGCAGCCCTATCCAGGGGTTAAACTATGGCTACACCTTC. This gives the protein CASSPIQGLNYGYTF. This chain connects TRBV5-6 to TRBJ1-2, with a tentative D call TRBD1 (6 bases). Trimming removed 4 bases from V and 2 bases from J, with 15 bases in between. The CDR3 covers 15 residues. The V gene's germline CDR1 is SGHDT and CDR2 YYEEEE.

In its sample, this clone was seen many times. The chain uses TRBV7-3 and TRBJ2-1, with 16 bases fitting TRBD2. This CDR3 is 17 amino acids long. Germline trimming cut 5 bases from V and 7 bases from J; bases unmatched to any gene: 8. Germline lookup yields CDR1 SGHTA and CDR2 FQGTGA. The CDR3 here is CASSPGTSGGGVNEQFF. The CDR3 coding sequence is TGTGCCAGCAGCCCCGGGACTAGCGGGGGGGGAGTTAATGAGCAGTTCTTC. Variable domain in full (rest from reference TRBV7-3 and TRBJ2-1): GAGVSQTPSNKVTEKGKYVELRCDPISGHTALYWYRQSLGQGPEFLIYFQGTGAADDSGLPNDRFFAVRPEGSVSTLKIQRTERGDSAVYLCASSPGTSGGGVNEQFFGPGTRLTVL.

The chain carries TRBV7-9 and TRBJ1-1, with a weak D call TRBD1 (5 bases). With 3 bases removed from V and 0 bases from J, the gap between germline ends came to 11 bases. Germline assignment: CDR1 SEHNR and CDR2 FQNEAQ (reference sequence). This CDR3 region has 15 residues. CDR3 sequence: CASSFLDRLNTEAFF. CDR3 nucleotides: TGTGCCAGCAGCTTCCTCGACAGACTGAACACTGAAGCTTTCTTT. Using reference TRBV7-9 and TRBJ1-1 for the parts outside the CDR3, the full variable domain is DTGVSQNPRHKITKRGQNVTFRCDPISEHNRLYWYRQTLGQGPEFLTYFQNEAQLEKSRLLSDRFSAERPKGSFSTLEIQRTEQGDSAMYLCASSFLDRLNTEAFFGQGTRLTVV.

The chain links TRBV27 to TRBJ1-1, with D possibly being TRBD1 (5 bases). This CDR3 region has 14 residues. Germline V CDR1 and CDR2: MNHEY, SMNVEV (reference sequence). Trimming stripped 4 bases from V and 1 base from J, with 10 bases between. Here the CDR3 reads CASSSGLKNTEAFF. The CDR3 nucleotides are TGTGCCAGCAGTTCGGGACTCAAGAACACTGAAGCTTTCTTT.